The rows below give T cell receptor beta chains drawn from one sample of a study of T cells in Graves' hyperthyroidism and ophthalmopathy. TCRdb reprocessed the multiplex PCR reads with MiXCR, giving one entry per CDR3 protein. The sample lists some 380,000 distinct CDR3 sequences, roughly 13% occurring once. Source material: blood. The receptors here all came from a man in his thirties or forties with Graves' hyperthyroidism that later progressed to Graves' ophthalmopathy. Each CDR3 is given with its conserved first and last residue. D genes are given only for firm matches. Clone size is given for some rows only: seen once, a few or many times, or a class if the clone is expanded.

v_gene,d_gene,j_gene,abundance,CDR3nt,CDR3aa
TRBV11-3,TRBD1,TRBJ2-1,many,TGTGCCAGCAGCGTACCGGGACAGGGAAACAATGAGCAGTTCTTC,CASSVPGQGNNEQFF
TRBV7-9,.,TRBJ1-2,many,TGTGCCAGCAGCTTGGACGGAAGCTATGGCTACACCTTC,CASSLDGSYGYTF
TRBV4-1,.,TRBJ2-7,.,TGCGCCAGCAGCCAAGCCGGGTTGGGGAATACGCGCGAGCAGTACTTC,CASSQAGLGNTREQYF
TRBV7-9,.,TRBJ1-5,many,TGTGCCAGCAGCTTATCTCGGTCAGTAGGGCGTAGCAATCAGCCCCAGCATTTT,CASSLSRSVGRSNQPQHF
TRBV7-8,.,TRBJ1-5,many,TGTGCCAGCAGCTTAACAGGGTGGGAAAGCAATCAGCCCCAGCATTTT,CASSLTGWESNQPQHF
TRBV20-1,.,TRBJ2-7,many,TGCAGTGCTAGAGATTTCAGGACGCACTACGAGCAGTACTTC,CSARDFRTHYEQYF
TRBV4-2,.,TRBJ2-1,.,TGTGCCAGCAGCCAAGATACGGCGAACAATGAGCAGTTCTTC,CASSQDTANNEQFF
TRBV6-5,.,TRBJ2-2,many,TGTGCCAGCAGTTACGATAGACAAGCGAACACCGGGGAGCTGTTTTTT,CASSYDRQANTGELFF
TRBV2,.,TRBJ2-5,many,TGTGCCAGCTCGAACCCAGATAATACCCAAGAGACCCAGTACTTC,CASSNPDNTQETQYF
TRBV6-5,.,TRBJ1-6,.,TGTGCCAGCAGTTACTCGGGGGGGGAAGGACATTCACCCCTCCACTTT,CASSYSGGEGHSPLHF
TRBV12-3/TRBV12-4,.,TRBJ2-5,many,TGTGCCAGCAGCCGGGGGGCGGAGACCCAGTACTTC,CASSRGAETQYF
TRBV2,TRBD1,TRBJ1-5,many,TGTGCCAGCAGCCCCGGACAGGTATATCAGCCCCAGCATTTT,CASSPGQVYQPQHF
TRBV6-1,TRBD2,TRBJ2-5,.,TGTGCCAGCAGAGCGGGGTCAGAGACCCAGTACTTC,CASRAGSETQYF
TRBV7-3,TRBD2,TRBJ2-7,.,TGTGCCAGCAGCCCGCGGGGGTCTAGCGGGGGGGCCGGTGAGCAGTACTTC,CASSPRGSSGGAGEQYF
TRBV27,.,TRBJ1-6,.,TGTGCCAGCAGTTCCCCTGGGTCCTATAATTCACCCCTCCACTTT,CASSSPGSYNSPLHF
TRBV7-9,TRBD2,TRBJ2-3,many,TGTGCCAGCAGCTCGACTTCGGGGGGGGCGATAGATACGCAGTATTTT,CASSSTSGGAIDTQYF
TRBV7-9,TRBD1,TRBJ1-2,.,TGTGCCAGCAGCTTCATGGACAGGGCAAACTATGGCTACACCTTC,CASSFMDRANYGYTF
TRBV12-3/TRBV12-4,.,TRBJ2-5,many,TGTGCCAGCAGTTTAATGGGGTATCGGCAAGAGACCCAGTACTTC,CASSLMGYRQETQYF
TRBV20-1,.,TRBJ2-1,.,TGCAGTGCTAGGTCCGTCAGGGGCTACAATGAGCAGTTCTTC,CSARSVRGYNEQFF
TRBV10-3,TRBD2,TRBJ2-1,.,TGTGCCGTTAGGGCCTACGCGGGAGGTTTCAATGAGCAGTTCTTC,CAVRAYAGGFNEQFF
TRBV4-2,.,TRBJ1-1,many,TGTGCCAGCAGCCAAGTGGGCCGTTTGGATAACACTGAAGCTTTCTTT,CASSQVGRLDNTEAFF
TRBV7-8,.,TRBJ1-5,few,TGTGCCAGCAGCTTAAGCGTGACGGGGGGCGTAGGGAATCAGCCCCAGCATTTT,CASSLSVTGGVGNQPQHF
TRBV11-2,TRBD2,TRBJ2-1,many,TGTGCCAGCAGCTTAGGGGCTATTAGGCGGGGGTCAGACAATGAGCAGTTCTTC,CASSLGAIRRGSDNEQFF
TRBV5-1,TRBD1,TRBJ2-7,many,TGCGCCAGCACCAGACAGGGGAATAGCGAGCAGTACTTC,CASTRQGNSEQYF
TRBV20-1,.,TRBJ1-5,few,TGCAGTGCTAGAGATTTGAAAACTGGTCAGCCCCAGCATTTT,CSARDLKTGQPQHF
TRBV6-2/TRBV6-3,.,TRBJ1-5,few,TGTGCCAGCAGTTATCTGGGGGGGGATCAGTCCCAGCATTTT,CASSYLGGDQSQHF
TRBV12-3/TRBV12-4,TRBD1,TRBJ2-1,many,TGTGCCAGCAGTTTACCGGGACAGGGCTACAATGAGCAGTTCTTC,CASSLPGQGYNEQFF
TRBV11-2,.,TRBJ2-7,many,TGTGCCAGCAGTCGCACTAGCCTCGAGCAGTACTTC,CASSRTSLEQYF
TRBV3-1,.,TRBJ1-2,many,TGTGCCAGCAGCGGAGCTAACTATGGCTACACCTTC,CASSGANYGYTF
TRBV30,.,TRBJ2-3,.,TGTGCCTACTCCGGGACTCGCACAGATACGCAGTATTTT,CAYSGTRTDTQYF
TRBV15,.,TRBJ1-1,few,TGTGCCAGCTGTCGGGGACGGGACACTGAAGCTTTCTTT,CASCRGRDTEAFF
TRBV12-3/TRBV12-4,.,TRBJ2-1,many,TGTGCCAGCAGTTTGGCACAGGTAGCCTACAATGAGCAGTTCTTC,CASSLAQVAYNEQFF
TRBV6-2/TRBV6-3,TRBD1,TRBJ1-5,.,TGTGCCAGCAGTTACGGACCCGGGACAGAATTAAATCAGCCCCAGCATTTT,CASSYGPGTELNQPQHF
TRBV27,.,TRBJ1-6,few,TGTGCCAGCAGTCCCTTCTGGGGGGATAATTCACCCCTCCACTTT,CASSPFWGDNSPLHF
TRBV28,.,TRBJ2-7,.,TGTGCCAGCAGTCCCCACGAACCGGGACAGCAGTACTTC,CASSPHEPGQQYF
TRBV9,.,TRBJ1-2,.,TGTGCCAGCAGCGTAGGGCAGAGGAGTTATGGCTACACCTTC,CASSVGQRSYGYTF
TRBV6-1,.,TRBJ1-1,many,TGTGCCAGCAGTCTCACACTCATGAACACTGAAGCTTTCTTT,CASSLTLMNTEAFF
TRBV20-1,TRBD1,TRBJ2-5,many,TGCAGTGCTAGAGAACCTACAGGGGGGAAGACCCAGTACTTC,CSAREPTGGKTQYF
TRBV29-1,.,TRBJ1-2,few,TGCAGCGTTGCATTCGGGGGGAATGGCTACACCTTC,CSVAFGGNGYTF
TRBV20-1,.,TRBJ2-5,.,TGCAGTGCCTCAACCGGGGGGCTGAAGATCCAGTACTTC,CSASTGGLKIQYF
TRBV28,TRBD1,TRBJ1-1,many,TGTGCCAGCAGTACCAAGGGACAGGGGGCGCGGAACACTGAAGCTTTCTTT,CASSTKGQGARNTEAFF
TRBV28,.,TRBJ1-1,many,TGTGCCAGCACCACAGGAGGGGCGGATTATATCATGAACACTGAAGCTTTCTTT,CASTTGGADYIMNTEAFF
TRBV5-6,.,TRBJ1-6,many,TGTGCCAGCAGCCTGACTGAGAGGACCTATAATTCACCCCTCCACTTT,CASSLTERTYNSPLHF
TRBV12-3/TRBV12-4,TRBD1,TRBJ2-2,few,TGTGCCAGCAGCTGGGACAGGGGGCAAGTCGGGGAGCTGTTTTTT,CASSWDRGQVGELFF
TRBV12-3/TRBV12-4,TRBD1,TRBJ2-3,many,TGTGCCAGCAGCCGCGGACAGGGGGTTTTTGGCACAGATACGCAGTATTTT,CASSRGQGVFGTDTQYF
TRBV11-2,TRBD2,TRBJ2-2,many,TGTGCCAGCAGCAAAGACGGCGGGGGGGCGAACACCGGGGAGCTGTTTTTT,CASSKDGGGANTGELFF
TRBV30,.,TRBJ1-2,.,TGTGCGGGGGGTAGGGGACCCAACTATGGCTACACCTTC,CAGGRGPNYGYTF
TRBV7-7,TRBD1,TRBJ2-3,many,TGTGCTAGCGCATCGGGACAGGCTAGCACAGATACGCAGTATTTT,CASASGQASTDTQYF
TRBV12-3/TRBV12-4,TRBD2,TRBJ2-3,many,TGTGCCAGCAGTTTACGGACTAGCGGGGCAGATACGCAGTATTTT,CASSLRTSGADTQYF
TRBV20-1,.,TRBJ1-5,few,TGCAGTGCAATGACCGCGGGACAGCCCCAGCATTTT,CSAMTAGQPQHF